One sample yielded the 31 T cell receptor beta chains listed below, sequenced in a study of CD8 T cell repertoires and HIV-1 epitope variants. These receptors' targets are unknown. Repertoires were generated with immunoSEQ multiplex PCR, while TCRdb's copy carries only in-frame clones and drops some. Of roughly 1,100 clones listed, 66% are singletons. Sequenced material: cultured CD8+ T cells derived from PBMCs. These receptors all come from a male donor with HIV.

This chain links TRBV30 with TRBJ1-3; D gene unclear. This CDR3 has 15 amino acids. With 0 bases removed from V and 0 bases from J, the gap between germline ends came to 9 bases. Germline CDR1 reads GTSNPN; CDR2 reads SVGIG (reference sequence). The CDR3 loop is CAWSVDSSSGNTIYF. CDR3 nucleotides: TGTGCCTGGAGTGTAGACTCCAGCTCTGGAAACACCATATATTTT.

The genes are TRBV29-1 and TRBJ2-2, with TRBD2 identical over 12 bases. This CDR3 has 17 amino acids. V shed 1 base and J 5 bases; nucleotides not matched to a gene: 8. Looked up from germline, CDR1 is SQVTM and CDR2 is ANQGSEA. The CDR3 sequence is CSVEVLTSGGRTGELFF. In nucleotides, the CDR3 is TGCAGCGTTGAAGTCCTAACTAGCGGGGGGCGTACCGGGGAGCTGTTTTTT.

Within the sample, this clone is large. The V and J genes are TRBV4-2 and TRBJ1-2; 7 nucleotides line up with TRBD1. Germline CDR1 LGHNA, CDR2 YNFKEQ. V lost 4 bases and J lost 7; bases outside the gene matches: 12. This CDR3 is built from 15 residues. CDR3 amino acids: CASSLGDSGRGGYTF. The DNA for the CDR3 is TGTGCCAGCAGCCTAGGGGACAGCGGGAGGGGTGGCTACACCTTC.

The genes are TRBV19 and TRBJ1-1, with 8 bases aligning to TRBD1. The V gene's germline CDR1 is LNHDA and CDR2 SQIVND (reference sequence). This CDR3 contains 14 residues. The V and J ends lost 6 bases and 7 bases, in that order; junction bases with no gene match: 10. The CDR3 coding sequence is TGTGCCAGTAGGCTCGCAGGGGGCGAGGTTGAAGCTTTCTTT. Translation: CASRLAGGEVEAFF.

This clone appeared a single time. The chain couples TRBV6-4 to TRBJ2-3, with TRBD2 matching 13 bases. CDR1 and CDR2 (germline): MRHNA, SNTAGT. CDR3 length: 16 residues. Germline trimming cut 0 bases from V and 4 bases from J; bases unmatched to any gene: 1. CDR3 in amino acids: CASSDSTSGGADTQYF. The CDR3, as DNA: TGTGCCAGCAGTGACTCAACTAGCGGGGGGGCAGATACGCAGTATTTT.

The chain links TRBV7-8 to TRBJ2-3; D is uncertain. Trimming shortened V by 0 bases and J by 5 bases, and 9 bases separated the two germline ends. This CDR3 is 14 amino acids long. Germline CDR1 SGHVS, CDR2 FQNEAQ. The CDR3 sequence: CASSLASVGDTQYF. DNA of the CDR3: TGTGCCAGCAGCTTAGCGAGCGTTGGAGATACGCAGTATTTT.

The chain joins TRBV5-1 to TRBJ2-7, with no clear D. The CDR3 runs to 14 residues. The germline V gene encodes CDR1 SGHRS and CDR2 YFSETQ. Trimming removed 4 bases at V and 3 bases at J, with 14 bases between. CDR3 sequence (DNA): TGCGCCAGCAGCCCTGAGTTGGATTACTACGAGCAGTACTTC. Translating gives CASSPELDYYEQYF.

V is TRBV5-4 and J is TRBJ2-1, with D hard to call. Per the germline V gene, CDR1 is SGHNT and CDR2 is YYREEE (reference sequence). CDR3 length equals 14 residues. V shed 4 bases and J shed 10 bases, with 18 bases lying between them. In nucleotides, the CDR3 is TGTGCCAGCAGCCCCCGGACCCTTGGGCAGGAGCAGTTCTTC. Amino acids: CASSPRTLGQEQFF.

The table lists this clone with a few counts. The genes are TRBV10-3 and TRBJ1-2, with a possible D match to TRBD1 (5 bases). Trimming cost V 0 bases and J 4 bases, with 6 bases left between them. Germline V gene lookup returns CDR1 ENHRY and CDR2 SYGVKD. The CDR3 consists of 13 residues. The CDR3 sequence: CAISESTGYGYTF. The CDR3 DNA is TGTGCCATCAGTGAGTCAACAGGCTATGGCTACACCTTC.

V and J are TRBV6-1 and TRBJ1-5, with D perhaps TRBD1 (6 bases). This CDR3 has 16 residues. V was cut by 1 base and J by 7 bases, with 17 bases left in between. CDR1 MNHNS and CDR2 SASEGT come from the germline V gene. The CDR3: CASSEDPQGIFQPQHF. The CDR3 bases are TGTGCCAGCAGTGAAGACCCTCAGGGGATATTCCAGCCCCAGCATTTT.

The chain recombines TRBV28 with TRBJ2-7; no firm D call. CDR1 is MDHEN, CDR2 SYDVKM, per germline. The V end was cut by 4 bases, the J end by 0 bases, with 4 bases between. CDR3 length equals 12 residues. The CDR3 sequence: CASSSDSYEQYF. CDR3 nucleotides: TGTGCCAGCAGTTCAGACTCCTACGAGCAGTACTTC.

The chain joins TRBV5-3 to TRBJ1-1; 7 nucleotides line up with TRBD1. TRBV5-3 is classed as an ORF, of uncertain function. V gave up 4 bases and J gave up 11 bases; unmatched junction bases: 20. The CDR3 extends over 16 amino acids. CDR3 nucleotide sequence: TGTGCCAGAAGCCGTGTACTTCACCGCACAGGGGAGGATGCTTTCTTT. Its protein is CARSRVLHRTGEDAFF.

The V call is TRBV5-6, the J call TRBJ2-7, with 8 bases fitting TRBD1. Germline V gene lookup returns CDR1 SGHDT and CDR2 YYEEEE. The CDR3 extends over 16 amino acids. V shed 3 bases, J shed 4 bases, and the junction held 12 bases outside the gene matches. The CDR3 sequence is CASSWQSTRGLYEQYF. DNA of the CDR3: TGTGCCAGCAGCTGGCAGTCGACCAGGGGGCTATACGAGCAGTACTTC.

V is TRBV4-1 and J is TRBJ2-3; D unresolved. The germline CDR1 and CDR2 sequences are MGHRA and YSYEKL. Trimming stripped 0 bases from V and 6 bases from J, with 4 bases between. The CDR3 sequence is 12 residues long. CDR3 sequence reads: CASSQEVDTQYF. For the CDR3, the DNA is TGCGCCAGCAGCCAAGAAGTGGATACGCAGTATTTT.

The V and J genes are TRBV9 and TRBJ1-3; D ambiguous. V was pared by 1 base and J by 3 bases, with 11 bases between. The length of the CDR3 is 15 residues. Looked up from germline, CDR1 is SGDLS and CDR2 is YYNGEE. The CDR3, as DNA: TGTGCCAGCAGCGTATCATCGGGCGTTGGAAACACCATATATTTT. It yields the protein CASSVSSGVGNTIYF.

The CDR3 nucleotides read TGTGCCAGCAGCGTAGCCGGAACTAGCGGAGAGACCCAGTACTTC. This translates into CASSVAGTSGETQYF. The chain combines TRBV27 with TRBJ2-5; 8 positions match TRBD2. The CDR3 spans 15 residues. Unmatched junction bases numbered 10, after V lost 6 bases and J lost 4 bases. Per the germline V gene, CDR1 is MNHEY and CDR2 is SMNVEV (reference sequence).

The chain combines TRBV4-1 with TRBJ2-1; perhaps TRBD1 as D (6 bases). CDR1 is MGHRA, CDR2 YSYEKL, per germline. This CDR3 region has 15 residues. The germline V and J ends were trimmed by 4 bases and 1 base, with 11 bases remaining between them. The CDR3 loop is CASSRSQGSYNEQFF. The CDR3 nucleotides are TGCGCCAGCAGCCGCTCTCAGGGGTCCTACAATGAGCAGTTCTTC.

This clone has only one observation. The chain couples TRBV10-1 to TRBJ2-7, with 11 bases aligning to TRBD2. Germline CDR1 reads WNHNN; CDR2 reads SYGVQD (reference sequence). With V trimmed by 3 bases and J by 0 bases, 1 base remained unmatched. The CDR3 has 15 residues. Here the CDR3 reads CASSELAGVSYEQYF. The CDR3 DNA follows: TGCGCCAGCAGTGAACTAGCGGGAGTCTCCTACGAGCAGTACTTC.

The sample holds a few counts of this clone. The chain employs TRBV27 and TRBJ1-5; no firm D call. Germline V gene data show CDR1 as MNHEY and CDR2 as SMNVEV (reference sequence). The length of the CDR3 is 14 residues. Trimming took off 5 bases at V and 3 bases at J, with 11 bases between the two ends. The CDR3 DNA follows: TGTGCCAGCAGTCTTGGCGGTCCCAATCAGCCCCAGCATTTT. This encodes CASSLGGPNQPQHF.

This clone appeared a few times. The chain employs TRBV18 and TRBJ2-3; maybe TRBD2 (5 bases). The CDR3 covers 17 residues. The germline V gene encodes CDR1 KGHSH and CDR2 LQKENI. V was cut by 6 bases and J by 2 bases, with 21 bases left in between. The CDR3: CASSSIIRRLDTDTQYF. The CDR3 DNA is TGTGCCAGCTCGTCTATTATACGGAGGCTCGACACAGATACGCAGTATTTT.

The J gene is TRBJ2-7, the V gene TRBV4-3; D tentatively reads TRBD1 or TRBD2 (6 bases each). Germline loops: CDR1 LGHNA, CDR2 YSLEER. V lost 3 bases, J lost 5 bases, and 17 bases lay in between. CDR3 length: 15 amino acids. The CDR3 region is CASSHAQGGLHEQYF. The DNA of the CDR3 is TGCGCCAGCAGCCACGCACAGGGAGGCCTTCACGAGCAGTACTTC.

Here the CDR3 reads CASSLTSGRKDEQFF. The CDR3 DNA reads as TGCGCCAGCAGCTTGACTAGCGGGAGGAAGGATGAGCAGTTCTTC. The chain joins TRBV5-1 to TRBJ2-1; 12 bases align to TRBD2. The V segment lost 1 base and the J segment 8 bases; nucleotides outside the gene matches: 4. The germline CDR1 and CDR2 sequences are SGHRS and YFSETQ. The CDR3 runs 15 residues.

The chain uses TRBV28 and TRBJ1-3, with no clear D. The germline V gene has CDR1 MDHEN and CDR2 SYDVKM. The CDR3 contains 14 residues. V dropped 3 bases and J dropped 2 bases, with 8 bases sitting between them. CDR3 in amino acids: CASSFGTTGNTIYF. The CDR3 DNA reads as TGTGCCAGCAGTTTCGGAACCACTGGAAACACCATATATTTT.

This rearrangement joins TRBV4-2 to TRBJ1-1; the D is unclear. Trimming shortened V by 1 base and J by 0 bases, and 0 bases separated the two germline ends. The CDR3 has 12 amino acids. Germline lookup yields CDR1 LGHNA and CDR2 YNFKEQ. In nucleotides, the CDR3 is TGTGCCAGCAGCCAAGTGAACACTGAAGCTTTCTTT. It encodes CASSQVNTEAFF.

This clone is a singleton in its sample. This rearrangement joins TRBV14 to TRBJ2-1; no clear D. This CDR3 has 14 amino acids. Looked up from germline, CDR1 is SGHDN and CDR2 is FVKESK. Trimming left V 0 bases short and J 6 bases short, with 9 bases between. In nucleotides, the CDR3 is TGTGCCAGCAGCCAAGATGCGGTGATCAATGAGCAGTTCTTC. It codes for CASSQDAVINEQFF. Variable domain in full (rest from reference TRBV14 and TRBJ2-1): EAGVTQFPSHSVIEKGQTVTLRCDPISGHDNLYWYRRVMGKEIKFLLHFVKESKQDESGMPNNRFLAERTGGTYSTLKVQPAELEDSGVYFCASSQDAVINEQFFGPGTRLTVL.

CDR3 nucleotide sequence: TGCGCCAGCAGTGAGTCGTTAGGGGCCTACAATGAGCAGTTCTTC. This codes for CASSESLGAYNEQFF. The genes are TRBV10-1 and TRBJ2-1; TRBD1 might be the D (5 bases). Trimming removed 0 bases at V and 2 bases at J, with 8 bases between. Germline CDR1 WNHNN, CDR2 SYGVQD (reference sequence). This CDR3 region has 15 residues.

V usage is TRBV6-1 and J usage is TRBJ1-5; D possibly corresponds to TRBD1 (5 bases). The CDR3 is 15 residues long. V was cut by 6 bases and J by 0 bases, with 12 bases left in between. CDR1 is MNHNS, CDR2 SASEGT, per germline. The CDR3 coding sequence is TGTGCCAGCAGACAGGACTTATATAGCAATCAGCCCCAGCATTTT. Its translation: CASRQDLYSNQPQHF.

V is TRBV6-5 and J is TRBJ2-7, with D perhaps TRBD2 (6 bases). CDR1 is MNHEY and CDR2 is SVGAGI in the germline V gene. The V gene lost 8 bases and the J gene lost 4 bases, with 15 bases spanning the gap. The CDR3 is 13 amino acids. The CDR3 bases are TGTGCCAGCTCTCCGGGGGTGGGGTACGAGCAGTACTTC. Protein sequence: CASSPGVGYEQYF.

The chain links TRBV7-9 to TRBJ2-1; 10 positions agree with TRBD2. The length of the CDR3 is 17 residues. J lost 0 bases, V lost 2 bases, and 4 bases had no gene match. Germline-derived CDR1 and CDR2 are SEHNR and FQNEAQ (reference sequence). CDR3 DNA sequence: TGTGCCAGCAGCTTAATAGCGGGGGGTGGCTCCTACAATGAGCAGTTCTTC. Encoded protein: CASSLIAGGGSYNEQFF.

This clone has more than one count but fewer than ten. V is TRBV19 and J is TRBJ1-1; D call uncertain. The CDR3 runs 13 residues. The V end lost 8 bases, the J end lost 4 bases, and 14 bases lay between the germline ends. Germline CDR1 reads LNHDA; CDR2 reads SQIVND (reference sequence). CDR3 protein: CASASGGITEAFF. The CDR3 DNA sequence: TGTGCCAGTGCGTCGGGAGGGATCACTGAAGCTTTCTTT.

This clone was seen once. The germline gene is not matched at one end of the junction; a read error may be the cause. The rearrangement uses TRBV9 and TRBJ2-7; D is perhaps TRBD1 (5 bases). The CDR3 is made up of 14 amino acids. Germline assignment: CDR1 SGDLS and CDR2 YYNGEE. In DNA, the CDR3 is TGTGCCAGCACCGTAGGGGTATCCCCCGACGAGCAGTACTTC. Its protein is CASTVGVSPDEQYF.